Below, 2 T cell receptor beta chains from the same sample are listed, as sequenced in a study of blood T cell repertoires in COVID-19. Data came from immunoSEQ multiplex PCR; TCRdb stores just in-frame clones and leaves some out. The table records a few hundred thousand clones, 70% to 90% of them present only once. The specimen was peripheral blood. The receptors originated from a man aged 18-30 years who had recovered from COVID-19.

The chain carries TRBV10-1 and TRBJ1-1; unclear D gene. V lost 5 bases, J lost 5 bases, and 15 bases lay in between. This CDR3 contains 14 residues. Germline V gene lookup returns CDR1 WNHNN and CDR2 SYGVQD (reference sequence). The CDR3 here is CASSPDSRGTEAFF. The DNA of the CDR3 is TGCGCCAGCAGTCCCGACTCCCGAGGGACTGAAGCTTTCTTT.

The chain has TRBV4-3 and TRBJ2-1; D might be TRBD2 (6 bases). The CDR3 is 14 residues long. CDR1 is LGHNA and CDR2 is YSLEER in the germline V gene. V lost 1 base to trimming and J lost 6 bases, with 10 bases between them. The CDR3 DNA is TGCGCCAGCAGCCAAGTTGGACTACTCAATGAGCAGTTCTTC. Protein: CASSQVGLLNEQFF.